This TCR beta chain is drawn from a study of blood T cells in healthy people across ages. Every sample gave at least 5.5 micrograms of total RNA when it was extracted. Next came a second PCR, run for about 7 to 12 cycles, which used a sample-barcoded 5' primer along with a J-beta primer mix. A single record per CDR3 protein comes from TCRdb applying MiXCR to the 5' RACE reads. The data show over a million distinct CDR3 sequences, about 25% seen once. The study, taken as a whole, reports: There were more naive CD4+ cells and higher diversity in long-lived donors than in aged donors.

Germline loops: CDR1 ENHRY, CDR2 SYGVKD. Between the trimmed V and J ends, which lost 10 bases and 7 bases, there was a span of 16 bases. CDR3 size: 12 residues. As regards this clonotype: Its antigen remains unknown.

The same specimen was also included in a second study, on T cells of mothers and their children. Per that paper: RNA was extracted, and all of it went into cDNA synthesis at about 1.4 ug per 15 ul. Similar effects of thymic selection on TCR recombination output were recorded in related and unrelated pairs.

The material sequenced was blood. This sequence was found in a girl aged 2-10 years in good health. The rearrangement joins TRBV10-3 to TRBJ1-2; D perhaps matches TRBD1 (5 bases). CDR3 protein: CATKESGTGYTF. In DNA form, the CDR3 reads TGTGCCACCAAGGAGTCCGGGACTGGCTACACCTTC.